This T cell receptor (beta chain) was found in a study of neurological immune-mediated disorders. Study-wide points: TCR-beta repertoires seemed private in all groups, with no expanded CDR3 amino acid sequences shared.

Time point: longitudinal time-point 2. Unsorted libraries were generated from 2 million PBMCs. These cells had been stored in RNAlater at -80 C. The table lists this clonotype with many counts. The antigen remains undetermined. The authors produced cDNA by 5'RACE using 10-nucleotide random UMIs. In TCRdb, the 5' RACE reads were re-called with MiXCR into one record per CDR3 protein. The table includes under 100,000 distinct CDR3 sequences, less than 15% detected once. V was pared by 1 base and J by 8 bases, with 15 bases between. The CDR3 extends over 15 amino acids. The germline V gene has CDR1 SGHTA and CDR2 FQGTGA.

This clonotype originated in a female donor with HTLV-1-associated myelopathy (HAM/TSP). The chain links TRBV7-3 to TRBJ2-1; tentatively, D is TRBD1 (6 bases). Sequencing was done on a sample of PBMCs. The CDR3 protein is CASSLRSGARYEQFF. The CDR3 DNA reads TGTGCCAGCAGCTTAAGGTCAGGGGCGCGCTATGAGCAGTTCTTC.